The 8 T cell receptor beta chains reported below all come from one sample, sequenced in a study of blood T cell repertoires in COVID-19. Clones were read by immunoSEQ multiplex PCR, and TCRdb kept only the in-frame ones, dropping some. The sample contains about 83,000 clones, roughly 86% of which appear only once. What was sequenced was peripheral blood. The receptors come from a woman aged 80 or over in a cohort sampled during active or convalescent COVID-19.

V is TRBV12-3 or TRBV12-4 and J is TRBJ2-1; 9 bases match TRBD1. The CDR3 is made up of 11 amino acids. V was pared by 5 bases and J by 15 bases, with 5 bases of the junction left unmatched. The CDR3 DNA sequence: TGTGCCAGCAGTCGGGACAGGGTTCCGTTCTTC. Its protein is CASSRDRVPFF.

This rearrangement joins TRBV15 to TRBJ1-2; D is uncertain. This CDR3 has 12 residues. The V end lost 0 bases, the J end lost 4 bases, and 3 bases lay between the germline ends. Per germline, CDR1 LNHNV and CDR2 YYDKDF (reference sequence). The CDR3 protein is CATSRDGYGYTF. CDR3 bases: TGTGCCACCAGCAGAGACGGCTATGGCTACACCTTC.

This rearrangement joins TRBV10-3 to TRBJ1-1; TRBD1 might be the D (5 bases). V was shortened by 2 bases and J by 0 bases, with 10 bases between the two germline ends. CDR1 ENHRY and CDR2 SYGVKD come from the germline V gene. The CDR3 extends over 15 amino acids. In DNA, the CDR3 is TGTGCCATCAGTGAGACCCCGGGGGTGAACACTGAAGCTTTCTTT. Protein: CAISETPGVNTEAFF.

The chain uses TRBV5-5 and TRBJ2-1, with D tentatively TRBD1 (6 bases). V dropped 6 bases and J dropped 4 bases, with 20 bases sitting between them. Germline CDR1 reads SGHKS; CDR2 reads YYEKEE (reference sequence). CDR3 length: 16 residues. The CDR3 loop is CASTLAPRTAYNEQFF. CDR3 DNA: TGTGCCAGCACCCTGGCACCAAGGACAGCTTACAATGAGCAGTTCTTC. Drawing the rest from reference TRBV5-5 and TRBJ2-1, the complete variable domain is DAGVTQSPTHLIKTRGQQVTLRCSPISGHKSVSWYQQVLGQGPQFIFQYYEKEERGRGNFPDRFSARQFPNYSSELNVNALLLGDSALYLCASTLAPRTAYNEQFFGPGTRLTVL.

The gene calls are TRBV12-3 or TRBV12-4 and TRBJ1-2; the match to TRBD1 covers 7 bases. With 3 bases clipped from V and 3 bases from J, the junction kept 1 base outside the gene matches. The CDR3 totals 13 residues. CDR3 coding DNA: TGTGCCAGCAGTTTCCAGGGGGACTATGGCTACACCTTC. This codes for CASSFQGDYGYTF.

This clone turned up a few times. This chain links TRBV18 with TRBJ1-2; the match to TRBD1 covers 11 bases. The germline V gene has CDR1 KGHSH and CDR2 LQKENI. The CDR3 is made up of 14 amino acids. The junction had 5 bases not matched to a gene; V was cut back by 3 bases and J by 8 bases. Written as DNA, the CDR3 is TGTGCCAGCTCACCTTGGCGGGACAGGGGGGGCTACACCTTC. It translates to CASSPWRDRGGYTF.

This clone came up a few times. The V gene is TRBV7-9, the J gene TRBJ2-3; D may be TRBD1 or TRBD2 (7 bases each). Germline CDR1 SEHNR, CDR2 FQNEAQ (reference sequence). V shed 5 bases and J shed 4 bases, with 16 bases lying between them. This CDR3 spans 15 amino acids. CDR3 nucleotide sequence: TGTGCCAGCAGCCTAGGGGGCGGGAGTCCAGATACGCAGTATTTT. It yields the protein CASSLGGGSPDTQYF.

The chain combines TRBV12-2 with TRBJ2-7; the listed D gene, TRBD2, was not tested against the DNA. TRBV12-2 is tagged as a pseudogene. The CDR3 has 15 residues. The CDR3 DNA reads TGTGCAAGTCGCTTAGTGCTGGGGAGGCGGTACGAGCAGTACTTC. Translation gives CASRLVLGRRYEQYF.